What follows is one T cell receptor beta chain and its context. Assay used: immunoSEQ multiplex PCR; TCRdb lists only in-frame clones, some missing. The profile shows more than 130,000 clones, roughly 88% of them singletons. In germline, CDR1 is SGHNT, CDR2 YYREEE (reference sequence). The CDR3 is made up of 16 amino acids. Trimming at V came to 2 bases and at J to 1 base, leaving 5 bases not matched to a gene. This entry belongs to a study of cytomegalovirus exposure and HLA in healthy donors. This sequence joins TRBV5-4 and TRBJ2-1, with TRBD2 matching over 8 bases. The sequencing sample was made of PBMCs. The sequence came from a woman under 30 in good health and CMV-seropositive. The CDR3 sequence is CASSFSRLASYNEQFF. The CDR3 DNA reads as TGTGCCAGCAGCTTTAGCAGACTAGCGTCCTACAATGAGCAGTTCTTC. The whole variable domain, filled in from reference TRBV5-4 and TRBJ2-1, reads ETGVTQSPTHLIKTRGQQVTLRCSSQSGHNTVSWYQQALGQGPQFIFQYYREEENGRGNFPPRFSGLQFPNYSSELNVNALELDDSALYLCASSFSRLASYNEQFFGPGTRLTVL.